The 7 T cell receptor beta chains reported below all come from one sample, sequenced in a study of cytomegalovirus exposure and HLA in healthy donors. Primers: 60 Vbeta forward and 13 Jbeta reverse. Profiled with immunoSEQ multiplex PCR; TCRdb holds only in-frame clones, not every one. The sample lists 100,000 to 150,000 clones, 82% seen once, with around 3% in the top ten. The material sequenced was PBMCs. Receptors were obtained from a boy younger than 10 in good health and CMV-seronegative.

The chain recombines TRBV7-6 with TRBJ2-1; the match to TRBD1 covers 9 bases. The CDR3 runs to 16 residues. Germline CDR1 is SGHVS and CDR2 is FNYEAQ. V shed 3 bases, J shed 7 bases, and the junction held 10 bases outside the gene matches. In nucleotides, the CDR3 is TGTGCCAGCAGCTTCAAGTGGGGACAGGGTTTGAATGAGCAGTTCTTC. Protein sequence: CASSFKWGQGLNEQFF.

There are a few counts of this clone. CDR3 sequence: CASSGKGTGGLGTEAFF. CDR3 coding DNA: TGTGCCAGCAGCGGGAAGGGGACAGGGGGTTTGGGCACTGAAGCTTTCTTT. V and J are TRBV9 and TRBJ1-1; TRBD1 matches at 11 bases. CDR3 size: 17 residues. CDR1 is SGDLS, CDR2 YYNGEE, per germline. Trimming cost V 3 bases and J 4 bases; bases outside gene matches: 11.

This chain connects TRBV6-1 to TRBJ1-4; no reliable D call. The length of the CDR3 is 13 residues. CDR1 and CDR2 (germline): MNHNS, SASEGT. Trimming stripped 4 bases from V and 5 bases from J, with 8 bases between. The DNA for the CDR3 is TGTGCCAGCAGTGTTCGGGAAAATGAAAAACTGTTTTTT. Translating it yields CASSVRENEKLFF.

The chain recombines TRBV30 with TRBJ2-2; 10 bases line up with TRBD1. Germline V gives CDR1 GTSNPN, CDR2 SVGIG (reference sequence). Trimming at V came to 4 bases and at J to 6 bases, leaving 8 bases not matched to a gene. There are 15 residues in the CDR3. CDR3 in amino acids: CAWTTGQGDAGELFF. CDR3 DNA: TGTGCCTGGACCACCGGACAGGGGGATGCCGGGGAGCTGTTTTTT.

The V call is TRBV6-5, the J call TRBJ2-7; perhaps TRBD2 as D (5 bases). V was clipped by 6 bases and J by 5 bases, with 8 bases between them. The CDR3 contains 11 residues. The germline V gene has CDR1 MNHEY and CDR2 SVGAGI. In DNA form, the CDR3 reads TGTGCCAGCAGGGACGGGGACGAGCAGTACTTC. This sequence encodes CASRDGDEQYF.

As DNA, the CDR3 is TGCGCCAGCAGCCAAGATCTCGTCTCTAGGGGGTACGAACTGTTTTTT. Translation: CASSQDLVSRGYELFF. The chain recombines TRBV4-3 with TRBJ1-4; weak D call: TRBD1 (6 bases). Germline CDR1 LGHNA, CDR2 YSLEER. This CDR3 contains 16 residues. The V gene lost 0 bases and the J gene lost 12 bases, with 20 bases spanning the gap.

The rearrangement links TRBV6-6 to TRBJ2-3; possibly TRBD1 for D (5 bases). V was trimmed by 6 bases and J by 3 bases, leaving 7 bases between them. Germline CDR1 and CDR2: MNHNY and SVGAGI (reference sequence). The CDR3 runs 12 residues. The CDR3 coding sequence is TGTGCCAGCAGCTCAGGGACAGATACGCAGTATTTT. This translates into CASSSGTDTQYF.